The 8 T cell receptor beta chains reported below all come from one sample, sequenced in a study of vaccination effects on CD4 cells after COVID-19. For these receptors, no antigen is known. Scientists isolated CD4+ T cells after an approximately 11-day culture period ended. Subjects were given two BNT162b2 or mRNA-1273 vaccine doses. Method: immunoSEQ multiplex PCR; TCRdb's copy keeps in-frame clones and lacks some. Seen here are more than 60,000 clones, around 74% observed once, and the top ten hold roughly 2%. Sample: CD4+ T cells from PBMCs cultured without peptide, taken after COVID-19 vaccination. These receptors originate from a human donor who received a COVID-19 vaccine.

For the CDR3, the DNA is TGTGCCAGCAGCTTCCGACGGGGAGAGACCCAGTACTTC. Its protein product is CASSFRRGETQYF. V is TRBV7-2 and J is TRBJ2-5, with D possibly matching TRBD2 (5 bases). Trimming left V 3 bases short and J 4 bases short, with 9 bases between. The CDR3 is made up of 13 amino acids. Germline V gives CDR1 SGHTA, CDR2 FQGNSA.

This clone was counted a few times. The rearrangement links TRBV18 to TRBJ2-3; TRBD1 aligns across 8 bases. V trimming: 6 bases; J trimming: 4 bases; junction bases outside the gene matches: 12. CDR1 KGHSH and CDR2 LQKENI come from the germline V gene. The CDR3 consists of 16 residues. CDR3 residues: CASSVDRDRPADTQYF. For the CDR3, the DNA is TGTGCCAGCTCTGTCGACCGGGACAGGCCTGCAGATACGCAGTATTTT.

The chain carries TRBV6-2 or TRBV6-3 and TRBJ1-5; D gene uncertain. Germline loops: CDR1 MNHEY, CDR2 SVGEGT. This CDR3 is built from 15 residues. V lost 0 bases and J 2 bases, leaving 8 bases between the germline ends. CDR3: CASSYSGHRNQPQHF. CDR3 nucleotide sequence: TGTGCCAGCAGTTACTCTGGCCACCGCAATCAGCCCCAGCATTTT.

The chain links TRBV7-2 to TRBJ1-2; TRBD1 matches 9 bases. The CDR3 sequence is 13 residues long. Losses at the gene ends were 4 bases for V and 4 bases for J; bases not matched to a gene: 1. The germline CDR1 and CDR2 sequences are SGHTA and FQGNSA. CDR3 amino acids: CASSSTGGYGYTF. DNA of the CDR3: TGTGCCAGCAGCTCGACAGGGGGCTATGGCTACACCTTC.

This chain uses TRBV5-5 with TRBJ2-7; maybe TRBD2 (5 bases). The germline V gene has CDR1 SGHKS and CDR2 YYEKEE (reference sequence). With 4 bases removed from V and 5 bases from J, the gap between germline ends came to 13 bases. CDR3 length: 13 amino acids. In DNA form, the CDR3 reads TGTGCCAGCAGCCCGGGGAACGACGACGAGCAGTACGTC. It specifies CASSPGNDDEQYV.

The chain has TRBV5-1 and TRBJ1-4; D may be TRBD1 (6 bases). V was pared by 0 bases and J by 0 bases, with 9 bases between. Germline V CDR1 and CDR2: SGHRS, YFSETQ. There are 16 residues in the CDR3. CDR3 protein: CASSLATGTTNEKLFF. CDR3 DNA: TGCGCCAGCAGCTTGGCGACAGGTACAACTAATGAAAAACTGTTTTTT.

Here the CDR3 DNA reads TGTGCCAGCAGCCAAGGCCGGGGAAGGACACCCCTCCACTTT. It codes for CASSQGRGRTPLHF. V and J are TRBV3-1 (or the pseudogene TRBV3-2) and TRBJ1-6; D unresolved. Germline V gene lookup returns CDR1 LGHDT and CDR2 YNNKEL (reference sequence). The CDR3 contains 14 residues. With 1 base removed from V and 11 bases from J, the gap between germline ends came to 12 bases.

The chain carries TRBV15 and TRBJ1-5, with TRBD1 matching over 9 bases. After removal of 3 bases from V and 2 bases from J, the junction contained 5 bases not matched to a gene. The length of the CDR3 is 16 residues. Per the germline V gene, CDR1 is LNHNV and CDR2 is YYDKDF (reference sequence). The CDR3 region has the DNA TGTGCCACCAGCAGGGGGGACAGGGCAGGCAATCAGCCCCAGCATTTT. It translates to CATSRGDRAGNQPQHF.